This is a list of T cell receptor beta chains from one sample in a study of T cell responses to AZD1222 COVID-19 vaccine. Sequencing used immunoSEQ multiplex PCR; TCRdb keeps in-frame clones, though not all of them. The data contain around 160,000 clones, about 95% of them seen just once; the ten biggest clones take up about 0.6%. The source was peripheral blood, collected on day 0 of AZD1222 vaccination. The receptor source for this set is an adult in good health. Each CDR3 is given without its conserved first and last residue. Fields, in order: J gene, V gene, CDR3 protein.

J: TRBJ2-5; V: TRBV11-2; CDR3: ASSLETQY
J: TRBJ2-7; V: TRBV7-9; CDR3: ASSRGGGGTYEQY
J: TRBJ1-5; V: TRBV28; CDR3: ASGLRAGHQPQH
J: TRBJ1-5; V: TRBV6-2/TRBV6-3; CDR3: ASSSTGTSQPQH
J: TRBJ2-1; V: TRBV18; CDR3: ASSPSYANSGSFYEQF
J: TRBJ2-7; V: TRBV30; CDR3: AWSMEGGNYEQY
J: TRBJ2-5; V: TRBV7-6; CDR3: ASSALGAGRGETQY
J: TRBJ2-7; V: TRBV28; CDR3: ASSSPTWSSYEQY
J: TRBJ2-1; V: TRBV6-2/TRBV6-3; CDR3: ASSAGTSGISYNEQF
J: TRBJ1-1; V: TRBV7-6; CDR3: ASSARDFNTEAF
J: TRBJ1-2; V: TRBV5-3; CDR3: ARSLAGRQTYGYT
J: TRBJ1-3; V: TRBV19; CDR3: ASSPQGSGNTIY
J: TRBJ1-2; V: TRBV5-1; CDR3: ASSWDRFNYGYT
J: TRBJ2-2; V: TRBV6-5; CDR3: ASSYLSGGTGELF
J: TRBJ2-2; V: TRBV29-1; CDR3: SVLRGPSPTGELF
J: TRBJ2-4; V: TRBV6-5; CDR3: ASTENIQY
J: TRBJ1-6; V: TRBV10-3; CDR3: ATQSGGTQNSPLH
J: TRBJ1-2; V: TRBV9; CDR3: ASSPLIGLYYGYT
J: TRBJ2-7; V: TRBV30; CDR3: AWSPPGADYEQY
J: TRBJ1-1; V: TRBV27; CDR3: ASSSPIRDRGAEAF
J: TRBJ2-4; V: TRBV27; CDR3: ASSQPGLAGDTQY
J: TRBJ1-6; V: TRBV7-2; CDR3: ASSLVTDSVNSPLH
J: TRBJ2-2; V: TRBV25-1; CDR3: ASAKPGLAENTGELF
J: TRBJ2-3; V: TRBV6-1; CDR3: ASSEGGSGADTQY
J: TRBJ2-5; V: TRBV10-2; CDR3: ASLKSETQY
J: TRBJ1-2; V: TRBV27; CDR3: ASSSSVWGARGYT
J: TRBJ1-1; V: TRBV10-3; CDR3: AISGPTEKGMNTEAF
J: TRBJ2-1; V: TRBV6-1; CDR3: ASSEVGGAPNEQF